This entry concerns a single T cell receptor (beta chain). CD8 cells regarded as naive lacked CD45RO, were positively chosen for CCR7, and omitted terminally differentiated effector memory CD45RA+ cells. Among the donors, all were Caucasian adults who lived in Nashville, Tennessee. The record originates from a study of shared clonotypes between healthy human individuals. Only in-frame clones appear in the TCRdb table, and some are missing; sequencing was by immunoSEQ multiplex PCR. The sample lists some 1,900,000 clones; roughly 95% were seen once. Sequencing was performed on naive CD8+ T cells sorted from blood. The source of this sequence is a young man in good health.

The chain's CDR3 is CASSLEAGLNTEAFF. For the CDR3, the DNA is TGTGCCAGCAGCTTAGAGGCAGGTCTCAACACTGAAGCTTTCTTT. V gene TRBV11-2 combines with J gene TRBJ1-1; D gene unclear. Germline CDR1 and CDR2: SGHAT and FQNNGV. CDR3 length: 15 amino acids. Trimming removed 0 bases at V and 2 bases at J, with 10 bases between.